This T cell receptor beta chain comes out of a study of multiple sclerosis patients with progressive multifocal leukoencephalopathy. The study, taken as a whole, reports: Lower normalized Shannon entropy suggested reduced TRB diversity in most PML patients.

Generated by immunoSEQ multiplex PCR, the TCRdb table keeps only in-frame clones and is missing some. The sample has approximately 27,000 clones; more than 75% are singletons. Time point here: before natalizumab initiation. Prior interferon beta treatment was universal, and the PML patients were all female. As concerns this clone: Its antigen is unidentified.

CDR3 length equals 11 residues. Germline V CDR1 and CDR2: WSHSY, SAAADI. V was shortened by 5 bases and J by 6 bases, with 8 bases between the two germline ends. The receptor was isolated from a human donor with multiple sclerosis. The chain recombines TRBV10-2 with TRBJ2-7; D call uncertain. Sequenced: PBMCs. CDR3 nucleotide sequence: TGCGCCAGCAGTCCCATGGGCGAGCAGTACTTC. Amino acids: CASSPMGEQYF.